This entry lists 12 T cell receptor beta chains sequenced from one sample in a study of T cell repertoires in cytomegalovirus infection. No antigen has been identified for these receptors. TCRdb itself ran the reads through MiXCR, one entry per CDR3 protein. The sample includes hundreds of thousands of distinct CDR3 sequences, approximately 30% of them seen just once. The source was cultured CD8+ T cells from PBMCs, collected from culture after CMV antigen stimulation. These receptor sequences come from a human donor in good health (CMV status not recorded). Some clones in this sample may be carry-over from other donors' samples.

This clonotype was found many times. V is TRBV5-8 and J is TRBJ2-3; D is unresolved. From germline, CDR1 is SGHTS and CDR2 YDEGEE. The CDR3 is 12 residues long. Trimming shortened V by 0 bases and J by 3 bases, and 2 bases separated the two germline ends. DNA for the CDR3: TGTGCCAGCAGCTTGGAGACAGATACGCAGTATTTT. Amino acid sequence: CASSLETDTQYF.

This clonotype has a handful of counts. This sequence joins TRBV19 and TRBJ1-1, with 7 bases matching TRBD1. This CDR3 has 14 amino acids. J gave up 3 bases and V 7 bases, and 8 bases lay outside the gene matches. Germline loops: CDR1 LNHDA, CDR2 SQIVND (reference sequence). The CDR3 spells CASKLTGLHTEAFF. CDR3 DNA sequence: TGTGCCAGTAAGCTGACAGGGCTTCACACTGAAGCTTTCTTT.

The rearrangement links TRBV6-2 or TRBV6-3 to TRBJ1-2, with TRBD1 identical over 7 bases. The CDR3 sequence is 15 residues long. Per germline, CDR1 MNHEY and CDR2 SVGEGT. Losses at the gene ends were 2 bases for V and 4 bases for J; bases not matched to a gene: 7. For the CDR3, the DNA is TGTGCCAGCAGTTACCCACCCGGGACAGTCTATGGCTACACCTTC. Protein sequence: CASSYPPGTVYGYTF.

This clonotype was counted only a few times. This sequence joins TRBV5-4 and TRBJ1-1, with D uncertain. The CDR3 consists of 13 residues. V was clipped by 6 bases and J by 0 bases, with 9 bases between them. Germline values: CDR1 SGHNT, CDR2 YYREEE (reference sequence). The CDR3 nucleotides read TGTGCCAGCAACTCGATACTGAACACTGAAGCTTTCTTT. Encoded protein: CASNSILNTEAFF.

The chain is built from TRBV27 and TRBJ2-3; a weak D match, TRBD1 (6 bases). Between the trimmed V and J ends, which lost 1 base and 3 bases, there was a span of 17 bases. The length of the CDR3 is 17 residues. Germline values: CDR1 MNHEY, CDR2 SMNVEV (reference sequence). The CDR3 here is CASSLWHGGLETDTQYF. The CDR3 DNA follows: TGTGCCAGCAGTTTATGGCATGGGGGCTTGGAGACAGATACGCAGTATTTT.

The chain couples TRBV2 to TRBJ1-2; D is perhaps TRBD1 (5 bases). The germline gives CDR1 SNHLY, CDR2 FYNNEI. CDR3 size: 15 residues. Trimming stripped 0 bases from V and 6 bases from J, with 14 bases between. In DNA form, the CDR3 reads TGTGCCAGCAGTGAAGCTGGCAGGGCCCTCCATGGCTACACCTTC. This sequence encodes CASSEAGRALHGYTF.

The rearrangement joins TRBV15 to TRBJ1-2; D call uncertain. This CDR3 is built from 15 residues. Germline CDR1 LNHNV, CDR2 YYDKDF (reference sequence). V lost 0 bases and J 4 bases, leaving 12 bases between the germline ends. The CDR3 DNA is TGTGCCACCAGCAGAGATAAGGGTTCATCCTATGGCTACACCTTC. This translates into CATSRDKGSSYGYTF.

This clonotype was picked up a small number of times. This chain joins TRBV6-5 and TRBJ2-3; 8 bases line up with TRBD2. Germline V gives CDR1 MNHEY, CDR2 SVGAGI. V trimming: 5 bases; J trimming: 1 base; junction bases outside the gene matches: 5. The CDR3 spans 15 residues. The CDR3 loop reads CASSTISGGTDTQYF. For the CDR3, the DNA is TGTGCCAGCAGTACCATTAGCGGGGGCACAGATACGCAGTATTTT.

This chain connects TRBV7-9 to TRBJ2-1, with 7 positions matching TRBD2. CDR3 size: 14 residues. Germline loops: CDR1 SEHNR, CDR2 FQNEAQ (reference sequence). J was trimmed by 7 bases and V by 6 bases; bases with no gene match: 9. The CDR3 DNA sequence: TGTGCCAGCAGGGCGGGAGTAGGGTGGAATGAGCAGTTCTTC. Translating gives CASRAGVGWNEQFF.

The chain couples TRBV5-6 to TRBJ2-3, with D tentatively TRBD1 (6 bases). Germline CDR1 is SGHDT and CDR2 is YYEEEE. V lost 1 base to trimming and J lost 4 bases, with 22 bases between them. There are 18 residues in the CDR3. The CDR3 is CASSLSWTGGGGADTQYF. The CDR3, as DNA: TGTGCCAGCAGCTTGTCCTGGACCGGCGGTGGGGGCGCAGATACGCAGTATTTT.

This chain uses TRBV6-8 with TRBJ2-1, with D unclear. CDR3 length equals 14 residues. Germline CDR1 reads MNHGY; CDR2 reads SAAAGT. Trimming shortened V by 0 bases and J by 6 bases, and 9 bases separated the two germline ends. As DNA, the CDR3 is TGTGCCAGCAGTTACTCGGAAGGATTCAATGAGCAGTTCTTC. This codes for CASSYSEGFNEQFF.

This clonotype was detected ten times or more. This sequence joins TRBV6-5 and TRBJ1-3; D not certain. Between the trimmed V and J ends, which lost 2 bases and 3 bases, there was a span of 8 bases. The CDR3 spans 14 residues. Germline V gene lookup returns CDR1 MNHEY and CDR2 SVGAGI. CDR3 bases: TGTGCCAGCAGTTACATGGGTTATGGAAACACCATATATTTT. It is translated as CASSYMGYGNTIYF.